This passage covers 3 T cell receptor beta chains from one sample sequenced in a study of shared clonotypes between healthy human individuals. Method: immunoSEQ multiplex PCR; TCRdb's copy keeps in-frame clones and lacks some. The sample has around 1.1 million clones, about 80% seen once; the top ten hold 0.85% to 1%. Sequenced sample: memory CD4+ T cells from PBMCs. The sample's subset: CD45RA-negative fraction. These receptors came from a man younger than 35 in good health. Some clones in this sample may be carry-over from other donors' samples.

The chain couples TRBV7-9 to TRBJ1-5; D gene ambiguous. Trimming removed 3 bases at V and 5 bases at J, with 11 bases between. This CDR3 is built from 14 residues. In germline, CDR1 is SEHNR, CDR2 FQNEAQ (reference sequence). CDR3 bases: TGTGCCAGCAGCTTGGGAGGGTATGATCAGCCCCAGCATTTT. Translating it yields CASSLGGYDQPQHF.

This chain uses TRBV29-1 with TRBJ2-2; D not resolved. CDR3 length: 13 residues. Per the germline V gene, CDR1 is SQVTM and CDR2 is ANQGSEA. Trimming pared 3 bases from V and 3 bases from J, leaving 8 bases between. Here the CDR3 reads CSVDRAHTGELFF. The CDR3 DNA reads as TGCAGCGTTGATAGGGCACACACCGGGGAGCTGTTTTTT.

This clone was picked up one time. The V call is TRBV4-1, the J call TRBJ2-5; 8 bases line up with TRBD1. CDR3 size: 17 residues. Germline CDR1 and CDR2: MGHRA and YSYEKL. V shed 2 bases and J 5 bases; nucleotides not matched to a gene: 13. The CDR3 DNA sequence: TGCGCCAGCAGCCAAATATTAGTCCGGACAGGGCGGGAGACCCAGTACTTC. Amino acid sequence: CASSQILVRTGRETQYF.